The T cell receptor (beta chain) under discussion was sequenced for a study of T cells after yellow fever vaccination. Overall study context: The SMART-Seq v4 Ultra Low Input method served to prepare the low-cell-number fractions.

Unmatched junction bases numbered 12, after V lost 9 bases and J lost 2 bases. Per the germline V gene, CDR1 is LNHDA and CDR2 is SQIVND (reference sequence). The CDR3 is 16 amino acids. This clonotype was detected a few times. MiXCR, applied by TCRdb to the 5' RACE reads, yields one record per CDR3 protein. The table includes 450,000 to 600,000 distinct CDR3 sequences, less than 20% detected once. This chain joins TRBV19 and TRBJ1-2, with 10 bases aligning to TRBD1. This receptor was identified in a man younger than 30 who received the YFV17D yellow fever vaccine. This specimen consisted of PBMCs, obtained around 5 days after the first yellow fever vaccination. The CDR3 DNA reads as TGTGCCAGCACCGCCGGGACAGGGGTCCTGAACTATGGCTACACCTTC. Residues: CASTAGTGVLNYGYTF.